These 21 T cell receptor beta chains came from one sample sequenced in a study of T cell responses to AZD1222 COVID-19 vaccine. Repertoires were generated with immunoSEQ multiplex PCR, while TCRdb's copy carries only in-frame clones and drops some. The sample holds under 200,000 clones; approximately 91% are singletons and the top ten take over 4.5%. The sequencing used peripheral blood, collected on day 0 of AZD1222 vaccination. These receptors all come from an adult in good health.

The chain is built from TRBV9 and TRBJ1-1; 7 bases agree with TRBD1. Per the germline V gene, CDR1 is SGDLS and CDR2 is YYNGEE. This CDR3 contains 14 residues. Trimming at V came to 3 bases and at J to 4 bases, leaving 6 bases not matched to a gene. CDR3 nucleotides: TGTGCCAGCAGCGACCCAGGGGGGACCACTGAAGCTTTCTTT. Its translation: CASSDPGGTTEAFF.

J is TRBJ1-2 and V is TRBV12-3 or TRBV12-4; D unclear. The CDR3 consists of 13 residues. The V and J ends lost 8 bases and 8 bases respectively, with 18 bases between them. The CDR3 protein is CASSLKRSGGYTF. The CDR3, as DNA: TGTGCCAGCTCCCTTAAGAGGTCGGGAGGCTACACCTTC.

V and J are TRBV6-5 and TRBJ2-4; D is perhaps TRBD2 (6 bases). This CDR3 spans 15 amino acids. Germline loops: CDR1 MNHEY, CDR2 SVGAGI. Deletions cut 0 bases from V and 8 bases from J, with 14 bases between. For the CDR3, the DNA is TGTGCCAGCAGTTACTCGGCGGGACCGAGGTACATTCAGTACTTC. Encoded protein: CASSYSAGPRYIQYF.

V is TRBV27 and J is TRBJ2-3; TRBD2 matches at 11 bases. The junction had 4 bases not matched to a gene; V was cut back by 0 bases and J by 2 bases. The length of the CDR3 is 17 residues. Germline loops: CDR1 MNHEY, CDR2 SMNVEV (reference sequence). This chain's CDR3 is CASSLSSGRAPTDTQYF. The DNA for the CDR3 is TGTGCCAGCAGTTTATCTAGCGGGAGGGCCCCCACAGATACGCAGTATTTT.

The chain combines TRBV2 with TRBJ1-1; the D gene is possibly TRBD1 (5 bases). The V gene's germline CDR1 is SNHLY and CDR2 FYNNEI. The CDR3 is 13 residues long. The V end lost 8 bases, the J end lost 2 bases, and 12 bases lay between the germline ends. The CDR3 is CASPQGRNTEAFF. CDR3 DNA: TGTGCCAGCCCGCAGGGACGAAACACTGAAGCTTTCTTT.

The rearrangement uses TRBV7-9 and TRBJ1-4; D gene unclear. V lost 3 bases and J 5 bases, leaving 1 base between the germline ends. This CDR3 contains 11 residues. Germline CDR1 reads SEHNR; CDR2 reads FQNEAQ (reference sequence). The CDR3 sequence: CASSLNEKLFF. The CDR3 DNA follows: TGTGCCAGCAGCTTGAATGAAAAACTGTTTTTT.

The chain couples TRBV6-5 to TRBJ1-4; unclear D gene. The V and J ends lost 4 bases and 8 bases respectively, with 17 bases between them. CDR1 MNHEY and CDR2 SVGAGI come from the germline V gene. There are 15 residues in the CDR3. The CDR3 protein is CASSLSGPMGEKLFF. DNA of the CDR3: TGTGCCAGCAGTTTAAGCGGACCGATGGGGGAAAAACTGTTTTTT.

The chain links TRBV5-6 to TRBJ1-1; D is perhaps TRBD1 (5 bases). CDR1 and CDR2 (germline): SGHDT, YYEEEE. V gave up 0 bases and J gave up 1 base, with 10 bases separating them. The CDR3 totals 15 residues. The CDR3 DNA reads as TGTGCCAGCAGCTTGGACAGGACGGGGAACACTGAAGCTTTCTTT. Residues: CASSLDRTGNTEAFF.

To note about this clone: Additional DNA sequences in this sample encode the identical CDR3. The J gene is TRBJ1-6, the V gene TRBV7-2; D is unresolved. This CDR3 is 14 amino acids long. The V and J ends lost 3 bases and 6 bases respectively, with 9 bases between them. Per germline, CDR1 SGHTA and CDR2 FQGNSA. CDR3 residues: CASSLDRRNSPLHF. The CDR3 DNA reads as TGTGCCAGCAGCTTGGACCGTCGTAATTCACCCCTCCACTTT.

This clone was seen a single time. The gene calls are TRBV19 and TRBJ2-1; 7 bases fit TRBD1. The V gene end was trimmed by 5 bases and the J gene end by 4 bases; junction bases not matched to a gene: 2. Germline loops: CDR1 LNHDA, CDR2 SQIVND (reference sequence). The CDR3 contains 13 residues. The CDR3: CASSVGQYNEQFF. The CDR3 region has the DNA TGTGCCAGTAGTGTGGGACAGTACAATGAGCAGTTCTTC.

The chain joins TRBV28 to TRBJ1-1; D may be TRBD1 (5 bases). The CDR3 has 14 amino acids. CDR1 is MDHEN, CDR2 SYDVKM, per germline. Trimming stripped 3 bases from V and 0 bases from J, with 8 bases between. The CDR3 is CASSLGGMNTEAFF. The CDR3 DNA reads as TGTGCCAGCAGTTTGGGGGGGATGAACACTGAAGCTTTCTTT.

This clone appeared once. The chain links TRBV15 to TRBJ1-1, with 8 nucleotides matching TRBD1. The CDR3 is 17 residues long. V was clipped by 6 bases and J by 1 base; unmatched bases: 13. Germline V gene lookup returns CDR1 LNHNV and CDR2 YYDKDF (reference sequence). Here the CDR3 DNA reads TGTGCCACCAGTTCTCTCGGCTGGGGACAGGAGAACACTGAAGCTTTCTTT. Translation gives CATSSLGWGQENTEAFF.

V is TRBV28 and J is TRBJ2-5; D unresolved. Germline assignment: CDR1 MDHEN and CDR2 SYDVKM. The CDR3 has 14 residues. Trimming shortened V by 8 bases and J by 0 bases, and 13 bases separated the two germline ends. DNA of the CDR3: TGTGCCAGCTTGAGTGGGCAGAACCAAGAGACCCAGTACTTC. Amino acid sequence: CASLSGQNQETQYF.

The V gene is TRBV5-1, the J gene TRBJ1-3; the D gene is possibly TRBD1 (5 bases). CDR1 and CDR2 (germline): SGHRS, YFSETQ. With 4 bases removed from V and 7 bases from J, the gap between germline ends came to 21 bases. The CDR3 loop spans 16 amino acids. The CDR3 reads CASSPGWLTTWNTIYF. CDR3 nucleotide sequence: TGCGCCAGCAGCCCAGGGTGGTTGACTACGTGGAACACCATATATTTT.

This clone has only a few counts. The rearrangement links TRBV6-1 to TRBJ2-7; D unresolved. CDR3 length equals 14 residues. Trimming removed 1 base from V and 10 bases from J, with 17 bases in between. Germline V gene sequence: CDR1 MNHNS, CDR2 SASEGT. CDR3 nucleotides: TGTGCCAGCAGTGAAGGGACGGGCGCATTGAGACAGTACTTC. Residues: CASSEGTGALRQYF.

V and J are TRBV29-1 and TRBJ2-1; D possibly corresponds to TRBD1 (6 bases). CDR1 SQVTM and CDR2 ANQGSEA come from the germline V gene. Trimming removed 3 bases at V and 1 base at J, with 10 bases between. The CDR3 is 14 amino acids. DNA of the CDR3: TGCAGCGTTGAGGCCAGGGGATCCTACAATGAGCAGTTCTTC. This sequence encodes CSVEARGSYNEQFF.

The chain combines TRBV28 with TRBJ1-3; 7 nucleotides align to TRBD1. The germline gives CDR1 MDHEN, CDR2 SYDVKM. The CDR3 is 16 amino acids. J lost 1 base, V lost 4 bases, and 7 bases had no gene match. As DNA, the CDR3 is TGTGCCAGCAGTTCCGACAGGGCTGTTTCTGGAAACACCATATATTTT. Residues: CASSSDRAVSGNTIYF.

This rearrangement joins TRBV7-9 to TRBJ1-5, with TRBD1 matching over 9 bases. The length of the CDR3 is 16 residues. Trimming at V came to 3 bases and at J to 3 bases, leaving 6 bases not matched to a gene. CDR1 is SEHNR and CDR2 is FQNEAQ in the germline V gene (reference sequence). CDR3 sequence (DNA): TGTGCCAGCAGCTTTTCCGGGACAGGGAACAATCAGCCCCAGCATTTT. Translated, it gives CASSFSGTGNNQPQHF.

This clone was seen only once. The chain employs TRBV12-3 or TRBV12-4 and TRBJ1-2, with TRBD1 matching over 7 bases. The CDR3 contains 13 residues. J gave up 4 bases and V 5 bases, and 4 bases lay outside the gene matches. CDR3 coding DNA: TGTGCCAGCAGTGAACAGGGGAGCTATGGCTACACCTTC. Protein sequence: CASSEQGSYGYTF.

The rearrangement uses TRBV19 and TRBJ2-1; D is undetermined. Trimming left V 2 bases short and J 12 bases short, with 11 bases between. Germline CDR1 is LNHDA and CDR2 is SQIVND (reference sequence). The CDR3 runs to 12 residues. The CDR3 is CASSIPPSGQFF. The CDR3 coding sequence is TGTGCCAGTAGTATACCCCCATCAGGGCAGTTCTTC. The full variable domain, completed using reference TRBV19 and TRBJ2-1, is DGGITQSPKYLFRKEGQNVTLSCEQNLNHDAMYWYRQDPGQGLRLIYYSQIVNDFQKGDIAEGYSVSREKKESFPLTVTSAQKNPTAFYLCASSIPPSGQFFGPGTRLTVL.

V gene TRBV19 combines with J gene TRBJ2-6; 8 bases fit TRBD2. This CDR3 spans 17 amino acids. The V and J ends lost 7 bases and 0 bases, in that order; junction bases with no gene match: 8. Germline loops: CDR1 LNHDA, CDR2 SQIVND (reference sequence). The CDR3 DNA reads TGTGCCAGTACGGGGGGGGTTATCGCCTCTGGGGCCAACGTCCTGACTTTC. Amino acid sequence: CASTGGVIASGANVLTF.